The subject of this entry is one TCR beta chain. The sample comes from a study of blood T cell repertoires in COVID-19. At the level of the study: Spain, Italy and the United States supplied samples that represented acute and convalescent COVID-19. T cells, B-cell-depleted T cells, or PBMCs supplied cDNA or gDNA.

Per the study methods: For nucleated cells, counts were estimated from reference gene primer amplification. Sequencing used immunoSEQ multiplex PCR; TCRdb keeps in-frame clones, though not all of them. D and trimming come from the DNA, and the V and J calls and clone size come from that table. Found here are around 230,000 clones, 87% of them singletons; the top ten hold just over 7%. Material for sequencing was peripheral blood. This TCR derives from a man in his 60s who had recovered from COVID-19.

CDR3 bases: TGTGCCAGTAGTATCTCCTCAGGGGGCGCGGGGCAGCCCCAGCATTTT. This codes for CASSISSGGAGQPQHF. The chain employs TRBV19 and TRBJ1-5, with 8 nucleotides matching TRBD1. CDR1 and CDR2 from the germline V gene are LNHDA and SQIVND (reference sequence). The CDR3 sequence is 16 residues long. The V gene end was trimmed by 3 bases and the J gene end by 7 bases; junction bases not matched to a gene: 11.